Shown below are 30 T cell receptor beta chains from a single sample sequenced in a study of response to subunit inactivated influenza vaccine. TCRdb passed the RT-PCR reads through MiXCR, listing each CDR3 protein once. The sample gives around 790,000 distinct CDR3 sequences, 21% of which show up once; roughly 10% is in the top ten. The sample in question was PBMCs from blood, obtained around 5 days after vaccination. Source of these receptors: a man aged 50 to 59 who received an inactivated influenza vaccine.

V usage is TRBV7-2 and J usage is TRBJ2-3; TRBD1 might be the D (6 bases). The V end was cut by 5 bases, the J end by 1 base, with 10 bases between. CDR1 and CDR2 from the germline V gene are SGHTA and FQGNSA. The CDR3 is 14 amino acids. For the CDR3, the DNA is TGTGCCAGCAGCGAGGGACACCGCACAGATACGCAGTATTTT. Amino acid sequence: CASSEGHRTDTQYF.

The sample holds many counts of this clonotype. The chain combines TRBV5-1 with TRBJ2-2; D is unclear. CDR1 and CDR2 (germline): SGHRS, YFSETQ. Trimming took 2 bases from V and 0 from J, leaving 8 bases between them. CDR3 length equals 15 residues. The CDR3 loop is CASSFLQTNTGELFF. The CDR3 DNA reads as TGCGCCAGCAGCTTCCTACAGACGAACACCGGGGAGCTGTTTTTT. Full variable domain (rest looked up from reference TRBV5-1 and TRBJ2-2): KAGVTQTPRYLIKTRGQQVTLSCSPISGHRSVSWYQQTPGQGLQFLFEYFSETQRNKGNFPGRFSGRQFSNSRSEMNVSTLELGDSALYLCASSFLQTNTGELFFGEGSRLTVL.

The rearrangement links TRBV18 to TRBJ2-2; 7 bases match TRBD2. J lost 0 bases, V lost 1 base, and 11 bases had no gene match. Germline V gives CDR1 KGHSH, CDR2 LQKENI. CDR3 length equals 19 residues. CDR3 DNA sequence: TGTGCCAGCTCACCACTAACCACTTCTCTAGCGGCGAACACCGGGGAGCTGTTTTTT. Protein sequence: CASSPLTTSLAANTGELFF.

This clonotype was picked up a small number of times. The chain employs TRBV11-2 and TRBJ1-4; 8 bases are a match to TRBD1. V dropped 5 bases and J dropped 5; count of bases not matched to a gene: 4. Germline lookup yields CDR1 SGHAT and CDR2 FQNNGV. The CDR3 extends over 14 amino acids. The chain's CDR3 is CASSPTGANEKLFF. Written as DNA, the CDR3 is TGTGCCAGCAGCCCGACAGGGGCCAATGAAAAACTGTTTTTT.

V usage is TRBV27 and J usage is TRBJ2-7; perhaps D is TRBD1 or TRBD2 (5 bases each). The V end was cut by 7 bases, the J end by 0 bases, with 19 bases between. The CDR3 totals 16 residues. Germline-derived CDR1 and CDR2 are MNHEY and SMNVEV (reference sequence). This chain's CDR3 is CASTRTGTLSSYEQYF. In DNA, the CDR3 is TGTGCCAGCACCAGAACCGGGACGCTCAGCTCCTACGAGCAGTACTTC.

This clonotype has ten or more counts. The rearrangement links TRBV20-1 to TRBJ2-3; tentative D call: TRBD1 (6 bases). CDR3 length: 17 residues. Trimming took off 4 bases at V and 0 bases at J, with 20 bases between the two ends. CDR1 is DFQATT, CDR2 SNEGSKA, per germline (reference sequence). The CDR3 DNA reads TGCAGTGCTATCCCAACCACAGGGAAGGGAAGCACAGATACGCAGTATTTT. As protein: CSAIPTTGKGSTDTQYF.

This chain joins TRBV10-2 and TRBJ1-2; D gene uncertain. From germline, CDR1 is WSHSY and CDR2 SAAADI. Trimming left V 3 bases short and J 6 bases short, with 14 bases between. CDR3 length: 14 amino acids. CDR3 bases: TGCGCCAGCAGTGACAGTAGGGCGGCGGATGGCTACACCTTC. Amino acid sequence: CASSDSRAADGYTF.

The CDR3 DNA sequence: TGTGCCTGGAGACCGGGACAGGGTGTAAATTCACCCCTCCACTTT. Protein sequence: CAWRPGQGVNSPLHF. The gene calls are TRBV30 and TRBJ1-6; 9 bases match TRBD1. This CDR3 is built from 15 residues. Germline V gene data show CDR1 as GTSNPN and CDR2 as SVGIG (reference sequence). V dropped 3 bases and J dropped 7; count of bases not matched to a gene: 7. Full variable domain (outside the CDR3, taken from reference TRBV30 and TRBJ1-6): SQTIHQWPATLVQPVGSPLSLECTVEGTSNPNLYWYRQAAGRGLQLLFYSVGIGQISSEVPQNLSASRPQDRQFILSSKKLLLSDSGFYLCAWRPGQGVNSPLHFGNGTRLTVT.

The genes are TRBV4-1 and TRBJ2-3; either TRBD1 or TRBD2 may fit D (6 bases each). V was cut by 1 base and J by 0 bases, with 17 bases left in between. This CDR3 is 18 amino acids long. Germline loops: CDR1 MGHRA, CDR2 YSYEKL. Here the CDR3 DNA reads TGCGCCAGCAGCCAAGTGGGGGGCCGGGGTCGGAGCACAGATACGCAGTATTTT. Protein product: CASSQVGGRGRSTDTQYF.

This clonotype was recorded many times. The chain carries TRBV15 and TRBJ2-5; D remains ambiguous. Germline V gene data show CDR1 as LNHNV and CDR2 as YYDKDF (reference sequence). Trimming pared 8 bases from V and 2 bases from J, leaving 12 bases between. This CDR3 region has 13 residues. CDR3 protein: CATSLNGQETQYF. CDR3 nucleotide sequence: TGTGCCACCTCTCTTAACGGACAAGAGACCCAGTACTTC.

The rearrangement joins TRBV7-9 to TRBJ1-2, with a weak D call TRBD1 (6 bases). V lost 8 bases and J lost 7, with 14 bases in between. The CDR3 extends over 12 amino acids. Germline V gene sequence: CDR1 SEHNR, CDR2 FQNEAQ (reference sequence). The CDR3 sequence: CASGQTSRGYTF. CDR3 DNA: TGTGCCAGCGGACAGACTTCTCGTGGCTACACCTTC.

The gene calls are TRBV6-1 and TRBJ1-4; no reliable D call. The CDR3 covers 10 residues. Germline assignment: CDR1 MNHNS and CDR2 SASEGT. V lost 9 bases and J 6 bases, leaving 5 bases between the germline ends. CDR3 in amino acids: CARADEKLFF. In DNA, the CDR3 is TGTGCCAGGGCGGATGAAAAACTGTTTTTT.

Points on this clonotype: The junction departs from germline at one end; a sequencing error may be responsible. This chain links TRBV19 with TRBJ1-1; D unclear. The CDR3 consists of 11 residues. The germline V gene has CDR1 LNHDA and CDR2 SQIVND (reference sequence). CDR3 DNA sequence: TGTGCCAGTAGCTGGAACTCTGAAGCTTTCTTT. Amino acids: CASSWNSEAFF.

There are a few counts of this clonotype. The V call is TRBV29-1, the J call TRBJ1-2, with TRBD1 matching 9 bases. The V and J ends lost 3 bases and 6 bases, in that order; junction bases with no gene match: 11. CDR3 length: 15 amino acids. The germline V gene has CDR1 SQVTM and CDR2 ANQGSEA. CDR3: CSVDPSGQGSDGYTF. The CDR3 region has the DNA TGCAGCGTTGACCCTTCAGGACAGGGGTCGGATGGCTACACCTTC.

This clonotype was recorded a few times. The chain links TRBV5-1 to TRBJ2-1; D call uncertain. From germline, CDR1 is SGHRS and CDR2 YFSETQ. The CDR3 loop spans 16 amino acids. Trimming took off 1 base at V and 3 bases at J, with 14 bases between the two ends. This CDR3 reads CASSLTGSLDYNEQFF. The CDR3 region has the DNA TGCGCCAGCAGCTTGACCGGAAGTTTAGACTACAATGAGCAGTTCTTC. Full variable domain (remainder filled in from reference TRBV5-1 and TRBJ2-1): KAGVTQTPRYLIKTRGQQVTLSCSPISGHRSVSWYQQTPGQGLQFLFEYFSETQRNKGNFPGRFSGRQFSNSRSEMNVSTLELGDSALYLCASSLTGSLDYNEQFFGPGTRLTVL.

This clonotype was recorded a few times. The genes are TRBV5-1 and TRBJ2-7; 8 bases map to TRBD2. CDR1 and CDR2 (germline): SGHRS, YFSETQ. V shed 3 bases and J 0 bases; nucleotides not matched to a gene: 2. The CDR3 runs to 14 residues. The CDR3 loop reads CASSWGTSSYEQYF. CDR3 nucleotides: TGCGCCAGCAGCTGGGGGACTAGCTCCTACGAGCAGTACTTC.

This clonotype was counted at least ten times. The V call is TRBV5-1, the J call TRBJ2-1; no reliable D call. Germline V gives CDR1 SGHRS, CDR2 YFSETQ. The V end lost 4 bases, the J end lost 0 bases, and 14 bases lay between the germline ends. The CDR3 runs 16 residues. The CDR3 nucleotides are TGCGCCAGCAGCCGCCAAGCGTTTAGCTCCTACAATGAGCAGTTCTTC. It specifies CASSRQAFSSYNEQFF.

This clonotype has a handful of counts. The chain joins TRBV20-1 to TRBJ2-2, with TRBD1 matching over 8 bases. The V gene end was trimmed by 2 bases and the J gene end by 3 bases; junction bases not matched to a gene: 2. The length of the CDR3 is 14 residues. Per germline, CDR1 DFQATT and CDR2 SNEGSKA (reference sequence). The CDR3 DNA is TGCAGTGCTAGACCAGGGGGCCACACCGGGGAGCTGTTTTTT. Protein sequence: CSARPGGHTGELFF.

The V gene is TRBV27, the J gene TRBJ1-1; TRBD1 is a possible D gene (6 bases). Germline lookup yields CDR1 MNHEY and CDR2 SMNVEV (reference sequence). Deletions cut 6 bases from V and 0 bases from J, with 14 bases between. The CDR3 length is 15 residues. The CDR3 region is CASRTGHRMNTEAFF. The CDR3 DNA is TGTGCCAGCAGAACGGGACATCGGATGAACACTGAAGCTTTCTTT.

This clonotype was seen more than once but under ten times. The V and J genes are TRBV12-3 or TRBV12-4 and TRBJ2-5; a weak D match, TRBD1 (6 bases). The germline V and J ends were trimmed by 5 bases and 9 bases, with 16 bases remaining between them. The CDR3 is 13 amino acids. DNA of the CDR3: TGTGCCAGCAGTGGGGACACCCGCTCGGCCCAGTACTTC. Translation gives CASSGDTRSAQYF.

In its sample, this clonotype was seen a few times. This chain joins TRBV24-1 and TRBJ1-5; perhaps TRBD1 as D (6 bases). The CDR3 loop spans 15 amino acids. V was shortened by 2 bases and J by 2 bases, with 9 bases between the two germline ends. CDR1 is KGHDR, CDR2 SFDVKD, per germline. CDR3 sequence (DNA): TGTGCCACCAGTGATTGGAGGACAGGCAATCAGCCCCAGCATTTT. It translates to CATSDWRTGNQPQHF.

J is TRBJ2-1 and V is TRBV5-1; D unresolved. This CDR3 is 13 amino acids long. Germline loops: CDR1 SGHRS, CDR2 YFSETQ. The V and J ends lost 4 bases and 5 bases respectively, with 10 bases between them. The CDR3 region has the DNA TGCGCCAGCAGCGCCAAACCCAACAATGAGCAGTTCTTC. As protein: CASSAKPNNEQFF.

The rearrangement links TRBV12-3 or TRBV12-4 to TRBJ1-2; D uncertain. The CDR3 spans 13 residues. V was shortened by 3 bases and J by 3 bases, with 8 bases between the two germline ends. Here the CDR3 reads CASSLTGHYGYTF. The CDR3 coding sequence is TGTGCCAGCAGTTTGACCGGCCACTATGGCTACACCTTC.

V is TRBV20-1 and J is TRBJ1-5, with D perhaps matching TRBD1 (5 bases). Deletions cut 0 bases from V and 2 bases from J, with 14 bases between. Germline V CDR1 and CDR2: DFQATT, SNEGSKA (reference sequence). The length of the CDR3 is 16 residues. For the CDR3, the DNA is TGCAGTGCTAGAGATATCCAGACAGATCGCAATCAGCCCCAGCATTTT. Residues: CSARDIQTDRNQPQHF.

This chain uses TRBV15 with TRBJ2-7; 7 nucleotides align to TRBD1. The germline V gene encodes CDR1 LNHNV and CDR2 YYDKDF (reference sequence). J gave up 3 bases and V 5 bases, and 10 bases lay outside the gene matches. The CDR3 consists of 15 residues. CDR3 sequence: CATSGARTGNYEQYF. The CDR3 nucleotides are TGTGCCACCAGCGGAGCCAGGACAGGAAACTACGAGCAGTACTTC. Variable domain in full (rest from reference TRBV15 and TRBJ2-7): DAMVIQNPRYQVTQFGKPVTLSCSQTLNHNVMYWYQQKSSQAPKLLFHYYDKDFNNEADTPDNFQSRRPNTSFCFLDIRSPGLGDTAMYLCATSGARTGNYEQYFGPGTRLTVT.

In this sample, this clonotype turned up a few times. This sequence joins TRBV12-3 or TRBV12-4 and TRBJ1-1, with a tentative D call TRBD1 (6 bases). V was cut by 4 bases and J by 1 base, with 10 bases left in between. The CDR3 loop spans 14 amino acids. The CDR3 coding sequence is TGTGCCAGCAGTTACAGGGCCGGGAACACTGAAGCTTTCTTT. It specifies CASSYRAGNTEAFF.

This clonotype was detected only a few times. CDR3 sequence: CASSVLGSYTQYF. CDR3 sequence (DNA): TGTGCCAGCAGTGTGTTAGGGTCATATACGCAGTATTTT. The chain uses TRBV6-1 and TRBJ2-3; D not resolved. CDR1 is MNHNS, CDR2 SASEGT, per germline. Trimming cost V 4 bases and J 7 bases, with 12 bases left between them. The CDR3 extends over 13 amino acids.

This clonotype was picked up a small number of times. The chain has TRBV6-1 and TRBJ2-2; 10 bases are shared with TRBD1. Germline CDR1 is MNHNS and CDR2 is SASEGT. V lost 6 bases and J lost 7; bases outside the gene matches: 11. The CDR3 is 16 residues long. The CDR3 nucleotides are TGTGCCAGCAGCCTCTCGACAGGGGGCTATGTCGGGGAGCTGTTTTTT. It is translated as CASSLSTGGYVGELFF.

This clonotype has a handful of counts. The V and J genes are TRBV5-1 and TRBJ2-3; no clear D. V lost 0 bases, J lost 6 bases, and 14 bases lay in between. This CDR3 has 15 amino acids. Looked up from germline, CDR1 is SGHRS and CDR2 is YFSETQ. CDR3 DNA sequence: TGCGCCAGCAGCTTGGTTGGTCTTCCCTCGGATACGCAGTATTTT. Protein product: CASSLVGLPSDTQYF.

This clonotype has just a few counts. The chain's CDR3 is CASSHYNSPLHF. The CDR3 nucleotides read TGTGCCAGCAGCCATTATAATTCACCCCTCCACTTT. This chain uses TRBV7-2 with TRBJ1-6; no clear D gene. The CDR3 has 12 residues. Trimming cost V 5 bases and J 4 bases, with 3 bases left between them. Per germline, CDR1 SGHTA and CDR2 FQGNSA.